This TCR beta chain derives from a study of shared clonotypes between healthy human individuals (dated by TCRdb to 2018 to 2021). Study-wide context: The cohort included a few men and two women between 18 and 49 years of age. For each donor, three plates each were used for CD4 naive and CD4 memory, two plates were used for CD8 naive, and one plate was used for CD8 memory. The study deeply sequenced blood TCR repertoires of five healthy adults to estimate repertoire size and the extent of clonotype sharing between individuals. Between about 0.8 and 9 billion PBMCs per donor were obtained by leukapheresis. Libraries were prepared and TCR repertoires were sequenced by different laboratories using diverse techniques, in order to increase sequencing depth and limit assay-specific biases.

The full study reports these points: Approximately 5% of naive CD4, more than 3% of naive CD8, around 2.3% of memory CD4, and more than 0.35% of memory CD8 clonotypes were shared across a few donors. Compared with non-shared clonotypes, the clonotypes found in all four sorted-subset donors had higher generation probabilities. Estimated clonotype richness was generally larger for naive than for memory subsets. Pairwise subsampling indicated that sequencing depth was expected to affect the degree of clonotype sharing among donors. Because the study included only a small number of donors, the genetic and exposure-history diversity represented was limited. Even with the large sequencing depth, rarefaction of the sorted-subset datasets indicated that sequencing was incomplete. Sampling was limited to blood, and TCR repertoires in tissue likely differ from TCR repertoires in blood.

The donors were healthy, HIV-negative adults with no recently reported acute infections or vaccinations. Only Caucasian adults living in Nashville, Tennessee, USA were represented among the donors. Magnetic negative selection was used to enrich CD4+ T cells, after which naive cells were positively selected on CD45RA and the negative fraction became the memory subset. Blood was collected by leukapheresis, and PBMCs were isolated by Ficoll-Histopaque density gradient centrifugation and then cryopreserved in liquid nitrogen vapor phase. Analytical flow cytometry was used to check the purity and quantity of every magnetically sorted T cell population. Genomic DNA was isolated from every sorted fraction and measured by UV absorbance on a Nanodrop 2000c. Trimming takes 2 bases from V and 2 bases from J, and the germline ends sit 12 bases apart. Spanning cysteine to phenylalanine, the CDR3 consists of 15 amino acids. Only CDR3 DNA remains: 45 bases, in frame from the first base. Based on the germline V gene, the CDR1 and CDR2 sequences are SGDLS and YYNGEE.

Turning to this clone: Its antigen target is currently unknown. The record has no base qualities; no much larger clone is one base away.

Using the deep immunoSEQ assay, TCR CDR3 regions were amplified from genomic DNA by multiplex PCR. Extracted genomic DNA from each cell subset was distributed evenly across all wells of several immunoSEQ 96-well plates, and each plate was treated as a replicate. For sorted subsets, roughly 200 ng of genomic DNA, equivalent to 25,000 to 35,000 T cell genomes, went into each replicate PCR. Purified libraries were quantified with a Qubit 3.0 fluorometer, sized on a Bioanalyzer 2100, and re-quantified with the KAPA Library Quantification kit. A separate single-read 150-cycle Illumina NextSeq 550 flow cell was used to sequence each immunoSEQ 96-well plate. The study's processing was this. Because the immunoSEQ output held only junctional sequences and lacked quality scores, the filtering could not match the filtering applied to full-length reads. To assign V/J genes and CDR3, sequences were annotated using PyIR, a Python wrapper for IgBLAST v1.9, with IMGT germline references. Reads were removed for weak V/J assignments (E-value above 1e-6), missing CDR3, stop codons, out-of-frame junctions, or ambiguous translated residues. V3J clonotypes were defined by identical inferred V gene, J gene, and CDR3 amino acid sequence. To compute the percentage overlap between repertoires, the number of shared unique clonotypes was divided by the size of the smaller repertoire. Repertoire richness was assessed with RTK rarefaction, the Chao1 estimator, and Recon v2.1 estimates of unobserved clonotypes. Generation probabilities for all TCRbeta clonotypes obtained by the gDNA method from a handful of donors were computed using OLGA. The source is immuneACCESS, and TCRdb retained only in-frame sequences with V and J called. Part of the clones is not carried over; for the studies checked, unresolved V genes explain less than half of this, and the remainder is unexplained. D and trimming were read from the DNA, whereas the V and J calls and clone size are those reported in that table. Here the sample has approximately 640,000 clones; about 78% occur a single time. The ten largest clonotypes hold around 2% of the sample.

This receptor was taken from a woman aged 25 to 39 in good health. Sequenced material: memory CD4+ T cells sorted from blood. The cell subset or site label for this specimen denotes: CD45RA-negative fraction. The chain couples TRBV9 to TRBJ2-3; a weak D assignment points to TRBD2 (6 bases agree). The sequenced DNA is TGTGCCAGCAGCGTCTACGGGACTTACACAGATACGCAGTATTTT. Its protein product is CASSVYGTYTDTQYF.